This entry is about one T cell receptor beta chain. The source of the sample is a study of blood T cell repertoires in COVID-19. Study details: Acute-phase and convalescent COVID-19 samples originated in the United States, Italy and Spain. The analysed material was cDNA or gDNA that came from T cells, B-cell-depleted T cells, or PBMCs.

In the authors' workflow: Quantification of nucleated cells was approximated via reference gene primer amplification. The assay was immunoSEQ multiplex PCR, and TCRdb's table has in-frame clones only and misses some. The V and J calls and clone size come from that table; D and trimming were worked out from the DNA. This table holds around 60,000 clones, 80% to 85% found once. Deletions cut 7 bases from V and 5 bases from J, with 15 bases between. The CDR3 runs 15 residues. The germline gives CDR1 SGHVS, CDR2 FQNEAQ. The specimen was peripheral blood. The TCR originated in a woman over 75 with active or convalescent COVID-19. V is TRBV7-8 and J is TRBJ1-6; D is possibly TRBD1 (5 bases). The CDR3 is CASTPGGDHNSPLHF. CDR3 bases: TGTGCCAGCACCCCCGGGGGTGACCATAATTCACCCCTCCACTTT.